Listed below are T cell receptor beta chains from one sample, sequenced in a study of T cell responses to AZD1222 COVID-19 vaccine. This table comes from immunoSEQ multiplex PCR, and its TCRdb copy is limited to in-frame clones, with some not included. There are some 180,000 clones in the sample; approximately 90% occur only once, and about 1.7% lies in the top ten. The source was peripheral blood, collected 28 days after the second AZD1222 dose. These receptors were taken from an adult who received the AZD1222 COVID-19 vaccine. Each CDR3 is given with its conserved first and last residue. D genes are given only for firm matches.

>TRBJ1-1|TRBV12-3/TRBV12-4|-
TGTGCCAGCAGTATCAAAGGGAACACTGAAGCTTTCTTT
CASSIKGNTEAFF
>TRBJ1-6|TRBV18|TRBD1
TGTGCCAGCTCACCACGGCAGGGGGATAATTCACCCCTCCACTTT
CASSPRQGDNSPLHF
>TRBJ2-5|TRBV6-1|-
TGTGCCAGCAGTGAGATCGGGTCGAGAGTGGAGACCCAGTACTTC
CASSEIGSRVETQYF
>TRBJ2-7|TRBV5-1|-
TGCGCCAGCAGCGAAGGACTTGCAGGGACAGCGGGGTACGAGCAGTACTTC
CASSEGLAGTAGYEQYF
>TRBJ1-4|TRBV30|TRBD1
TGTGCCTCTAAAAACGACAGGGTTGCTAATGAAAAACTGTTTTTT
CASKNDRVANEKLFF
>TRBJ1-6|TRBV2|-
TGTGCCAGCAGGGCGTATGATAATTCACCCCTCCACTTT
CASRAYDNSPLHF
>TRBJ1-6|TRBV5-6|TRBD1
TGTGCCAGCACCTTGACAGGGGGCACGACACCCCTCCACTTT
CASTLTGGTTPLHF
>TRBJ1-5|TRBV12-5|-
TGTGCTAGTGGTTTGGGTTGGGGAGGAAGTCAGCCCCAGCATTTT
CASGLGWGGSQPQHF
>TRBJ2-2|TRBV7-2|TRBD2
TGTGCCAGCAGCTTGATCGGGACTACTCTACCCGGGGAGCTGTTTTTT
CASSLIGTTLPGELFF
>TRBJ1-2|TRBV5-6|-
TGTGCCAGCAGCTTGGTTTTGCGGGTGCGGGGCTATGGCTACACCTTC
CASSLVLRVRGYGYTF
>TRBJ2-2|TRBV19|TRBD1
TGTGCCAGTAGTAAGGACAGGGGACGTCGGAACACCGGGGAGCTGTTTTTT
CASSKDRGRRNTGELFF
>TRBJ1-4|TRBV6-5|-
TGTGCCAGCAGTTACTCGCGGAATCTAGGTGAAAAACTGTTTTTT
CASSYSRNLGEKLFF
>TRBJ1-5|TRBV6-5|-
TGTGCCAGCAGTAGAAGACAACCTAGCAATCAGCCCCAGCATTTT
CASSRRQPSNQPQHF
>TRBJ1-2|TRBV6-1|TRBD1
TGTGCCAGCAGTGAAGCCGGGACAGGGATCTATGGCTACACCTTC
CASSEAGTGIYGYTF
>TRBJ1-1|TRBV2|-
TGTGCCAGCAATACAGGGTCTTGGAACACTGAAGCTTTCTTT
CASNTGSWNTEAFF
>TRBJ2-7|TRBV6-5|-
TGTGCCAGCAGTGACTCTACAGGATCCTACGAGCAGTACTTC
CASSDSTGSYEQYF
>TRBJ1-2|TRBV5-4|TRBD1
TGTGCCAGCAGCCTGACAGGGGGGAGCTATGGCTACACCTTC
CASSLTGGSYGYTF
>TRBJ2-7|TRBV19|-
TGTGCCAGTAGTATAGGAGGCAGCTCCTACGAGCAGTACTTC
CASSIGGSSYEQYF
>TRBJ1-2|TRBV18|TRBD1
TGTGCCAGCTCACTTGTTAGAACCTCCGGGACAGATAGCTATGGCTACACCTTC
CASSLVRTSGTDSYGYTF
>TRBJ2-5|TRBV7-3|-
TGTGCCAGCAGCAAACGGGCTCGGGAGACCCAGTACTTC
CASSKRARETQYF
>TRBJ2-2|TRBV30|TRBD1
TGTGCCTGGAGTGGATACAGGGGGCTCTCGAACACCGGGGAGCTGTTTTTT
CAWSGYRGLSNTGELFF
>TRBJ1-2|TRBV7-9|-
TGTGCCAGCAGCCCCTTCCGACGGCCCTATGGCTACACCTTC
CASSPFRRPYGYTF
>TRBJ2-5|TRBV7-2|-
TGTGCCAGCAGTCACGACCAGGGGGAGACCCAGTACTTC
CASSHDQGETQYF
>TRBJ1-1|TRBV11-2|TRBD1
TGTGCCAGCAGCGTCGGACAGGCAAGGTTTGCTTTCTTT
CASSVGQARFAFF
>TRBJ1-2|TRBV11-2|-
TGTGCCAGCAGCTTAGCTGGGGCAAACTATGGCTACACCTTC
CASSLAGANYGYTF
>TRBJ2-1|TRBV5-1|-
TGCGCCAGCAGCTTGGCCGAAGGTAGCGCCGAGCAGTTCTTC
CASSLAEGSAEQFF
>TRBJ2-5|TRBV27|TRBD1
TGTGCCAGCAGTTTATCGGGGACAGGGCGGGGCGAGACCCAGTACTTC
CASSLSGTGRGETQYF
>TRBJ2-7|TRBV29-1|-
TGCAGCGTCCTAGCCGGGACGGGCTCCTACGAGCAGTACTTC
CSVLAGTGSYEQYF
>TRBJ1-5|TRBV30|-
TGTGCCTGGAGTGTACAGGACCATCAGCCCCAGCATTTT
CAWSVQDHQPQHF
>TRBJ2-7|TRBV6-5|TRBD2
TGTGCCAGCAGTACTCTAGCGGGAGCTACGAAACAGTACTTC
CASSTLAGATKQYF
>TRBJ1-6|TRBV30|-
TGTGCCTGGAGTTGGGCCTATAATTCACCCCTCCACTTT
CAWSWAYNSPLHF
>TRBJ2-7|TRBV18|TRBD1
TGTGCCAGCTCACGGGACAGGGGGTCCCTAGGGTACGAGCAGTACTTC
CASSRDRGSLGYEQYF